The 20 T cell receptor beta chains below all came from one sample that was sequenced in a study of blood T cell repertoires in COVID-19. TCRdb's copy holds only in-frame clones and misses some; the assay was immunoSEQ multiplex PCR. The table lists about 25,000 clones, 85% to 90% of them singletons. Sample: peripheral blood. The origin of the receptors is a man between 65 and 85 years old with active COVID-19.

This chain joins TRBV28 and TRBJ2-3; perhaps TRBD2 as D (6 bases). The CDR3 totals 15 residues. With 2 bases removed from V and 4 bases from J, the gap between germline ends came to 13 bases. CDR1 and CDR2 from the germline V gene are MDHEN and SYDVKM. The DNA for the CDR3 is TGTGCCAGCAGTTTACCGAGATGGGGGGCAGATACGCAGTATTTT. Translating gives CASSLPRWGADTQYF.

V gene TRBV3-1 (or the pseudogene TRBV3-2) combines with J gene TRBJ1-5; D uncertain. The CDR3 is 13 amino acids. Trimming removed 4 bases at V and 0 bases at J, with 4 bases between. Per the germline V gene, CDR1 is LGHDT and CDR2 is YNNKEL (reference sequence). The CDR3 bases are TGTGCCAGCAGCCTACTTAGCAATCAGCCCCAGCATTTT. Translating gives CASSLLSNQPQHF.

The chain joins TRBV20-1 to TRBJ2-3; the match to TRBD2 covers 7 bases. Germline CDR1 is DFQATT and CDR2 is SNEGSKA (reference sequence). The CDR3 sequence is 15 residues long. Trimming cost V 3 bases and J 2 bases; bases outside gene matches: 8. Here the CDR3 reads CSASYPGLPTDTQYF. The DNA of the CDR3 is TGCAGTGCTAGTTATCCGGGACTACCCACAGATACGCAGTATTTT.

This chain connects TRBV30 to TRBJ2-2; maybe TRBD1 (7 bases). Germline-derived CDR1 and CDR2 are GTSNPN and SVGIG (reference sequence). The CDR3 extends over 15 amino acids. Trimming removed 2 bases from V and 4 bases from J, with 14 bases in between. CDR3 amino acids: CAWSRAGGFTGELFF. As DNA, the CDR3 is TGTGCCTGGAGTAGGGCAGGGGGGTTCACCGGGGAGCTGTTTTTT.

The chain employs TRBV6-5 and TRBJ1-1, with 8 bases matching TRBD1. With 5 bases clipped from V and 1 base from J, the junction kept 6 bases outside the gene matches. Germline CDR1 reads MNHEY; CDR2 reads SVGAGI. The CDR3 contains 15 residues. The DNA for the CDR3 is TGTGCCAGCAGTCAGGGGGCTCTGGGGAACACTGAAGCTTTCTTT. It is translated as CASSQGALGNTEAFF.

This chain connects TRBV4-2 to TRBJ1-1; 8 nucleotides align to TRBD1. The CDR3 covers 14 residues. CDR1 and CDR2 from the germline V gene are LGHNA and YNFKEQ. With V trimmed by 6 bases and J by 5 bases, 8 bases remained unmatched. This chain's CDR3 is CASSTGQEGTEAFF. CDR3 DNA: TGTGCCAGCAGTACGGGACAGGAGGGGACTGAAGCTTTCTTT.

This chain uses TRBV9 with TRBJ2-1; 12 bases are a match to TRBD2. Germline loops: CDR1 SGDLS, CDR2 YYNGEE. The trim removed 4 bases at V and 12 bases at J, leaving 11 bases unmatched. This CDR3 region has 15 residues. The CDR3 spells CASSTTPSGGARQFF. CDR3 nucleotides: TGTGCCAGCAGCACAACGCCTAGCGGGGGGGCCCGGCAGTTCTTC.

The genes are TRBV14 and TRBJ2-7; a weak D match, TRBD2 (7 bases). Germline assignment: CDR1 SGHDN and CDR2 FVKESK. V lost 5 bases to trimming and J lost 1 base, with 12 bases between them. CDR3 length equals 14 residues. In DNA form, the CDR3 reads TGTGCCAGCAGCATCGGGGGGCCTTCCTACGAGCAGTACTTC. Translated: CASSIGGPSYEQYF.

The V call is TRBV7-9, the J call TRBJ2-3; 8 nucleotides agree with TRBD1. From germline, CDR1 is SEHNR and CDR2 FQNEAQ (reference sequence). The CDR3 length is 16 residues. V was clipped by 1 base and J by 1 base; unmatched bases: 4. This CDR3 reads CASSLGTGGGTDTQYF. CDR3 coding DNA: TGTGCCAGCAGCTTAGGTACAGGGGGTGGCACAGATACGCAGTATTTT.

This rearrangement joins TRBV7-2 to TRBJ2-7; TRBD1 is a possible D gene (8 bases). The CDR3 spans 13 residues. Germline-derived CDR1 and CDR2 are SGHTA and FQGNSA. Trimming shortened V by 8 bases and J by 7 bases, and 18 bases separated the two germline ends. CDR3 sequence reads: CASGEQGGGEQYF. CDR3 nucleotide sequence: TGTGCCAGCGGAGAACAGGGGGGGGGTGAGCAGTACTTC. The whole variable domain, filled in from reference TRBV7-2 and TRBJ2-7, reads GAGVSQSPSNKVTEKGKDVELRCDPISGHTALYWYRQSLGQGLEFLIYFQGNSAPDKSGLPSDRFSAERTGGSVSTLTIQRTQQEDSAVYLCASGEQGGGEQYFGPGTRLTVT.

V is TRBV28 and J is TRBJ2-3; 8 bases agree with TRBD1. This CDR3 has 15 amino acids. The V and J ends lost 6 bases and 3 bases, in that order; junction bases with no gene match: 8. Germline V CDR1 and CDR2: MDHEN, SYDVKM. CDR3 amino acids: CASSTGQEVTDTQYF. The CDR3 DNA sequence: TGTGCCAGCAGCACGGGACAGGAGGTGACAGATACGCAGTATTTT.

This chain uses TRBV7-2 with TRBJ1-2; 9 nucleotides agree with TRBD1. The CDR3 is 14 residues long. Trimming at V came to 4 bases and at J to 6 bases, leaving 6 bases not matched to a gene. CDR1 SGHTA and CDR2 FQGNSA come from the germline V gene. The CDR3 spells CASSSRTGDNGYTF. CDR3 coding DNA: TGTGCCAGCAGCTCTCGGACAGGGGACAATGGCTACACCTTC.

The chain is built from TRBV19 and TRBJ1-6; D not resolved. The CDR3 covers 15 residues. Germline CDR1 and CDR2: LNHDA and SQIVND (reference sequence). Trimming took off 3 bases at V and 1 base at J, with 7 bases between the two ends. CDR3: CASSIGLSYNSPLHF. The CDR3, as DNA: TGTGCCAGTAGTATCGGGTTATCCTATAATTCACCCCTCCACTTT.

Details on this clone: The sample carries other DNA sequences with the same CDR3. The V and J genes are TRBV2 and TRBJ1-6; TRBD1 agrees at 7 bases. The ends lost 6 bases at V and 4 bases at J; junction bases unmatched: 9. The CDR3 extends over 16 amino acids. Germline V lookup: CDR1 SNHLY, CDR2 FYNNEI. The CDR3 loop is CASRPDRFSYNSPLHF. The CDR3 nucleotides read TGTGCCAGCAGGCCGGACAGGTTCTCTTATAATTCACCCCTCCACTTT.

The V gene is TRBV4-2, the J gene TRBJ1-2, with a possible D match to TRBD1 (5 bases). V was trimmed by 1 base and J by 5 bases, leaving 8 bases between them. The CDR3 loop spans 13 amino acids. Germline assignment: CDR1 LGHNA and CDR2 YNFKEQ. The CDR3 region is CASSQGGEYGYTF. The CDR3 region has the DNA TGTGCCAGCAGCCAAGGGGGGGAGTATGGCTACACCTTC.

The chain is built from TRBV19 and TRBJ1-6; 7 bases agree with TRBD1. Germline CDR1 reads LNHDA; CDR2 reads SQIVND (reference sequence). With 4 bases clipped from V and 5 bases from J, the junction kept 2 bases outside the gene matches. The CDR3 contains 14 residues. The CDR3, as DNA: TGTGCCAGTAGTACCGGGACAGATAATTCACCCCTCCACTTT. It codes for CASSTGTDNSPLHF.

The chain links TRBV6-4 to TRBJ1-6, with D unresolved. Germline loops: CDR1 MRHNA, CDR2 SNTAGT. The CDR3 is made up of 13 amino acids. V lost 5 bases to trimming and J lost 6 bases, with 8 bases between them. The chain's CDR3 is CASSLEGNSPLHF. CDR3 nucleotides: TGTGCCAGCAGTCTGGAGGGTAATTCACCCCTCCACTTT.

This rearrangement joins TRBV9 to TRBJ2-2; D is possibly TRBD1 (6 bases). Looked up from germline, CDR1 is SGDLS and CDR2 is YYNGEE. The CDR3 is 14 amino acids. Trimming took 0 bases from V and 3 from J, leaving 6 bases between them. The CDR3 DNA is TGTGCCAGCAGCGTAGACAGGGACACCGGGGAGCTGTTTTTT. This sequence encodes CASSVDRDTGELFF.

This chain uses TRBV3-1 (or the pseudogene TRBV3-2) with TRBJ1-6; D remains unclear. The CDR3 totals 15 residues. CDR1 and CDR2 (germline): LGHDT, YNNKEL (reference sequence). The germline V and J ends were trimmed by 6 bases and 8 bases, with 17 bases remaining between them. CDR3 sequence reads: CASRREEARHSPLHF. CDR3 in DNA: TGTGCCAGCAGACGTGAGGAGGCGAGGCATTCACCCCTCCACTTT.

The chain couples TRBV19 to TRBJ2-3; possibly TRBD2 for D (6 bases). The CDR3 has 15 amino acids. V was trimmed by 5 bases and J by 7 bases, leaving 19 bases between them. Looked up from germline, CDR1 is LNHDA and CDR2 is SQIVND (reference sequence). The CDR3 here is CASSGGLQSAYTQYF. In nucleotides, the CDR3 is TGTGCCAGTAGTGGGGGACTTCAGAGCGCTTATACGCAGTATTTT.